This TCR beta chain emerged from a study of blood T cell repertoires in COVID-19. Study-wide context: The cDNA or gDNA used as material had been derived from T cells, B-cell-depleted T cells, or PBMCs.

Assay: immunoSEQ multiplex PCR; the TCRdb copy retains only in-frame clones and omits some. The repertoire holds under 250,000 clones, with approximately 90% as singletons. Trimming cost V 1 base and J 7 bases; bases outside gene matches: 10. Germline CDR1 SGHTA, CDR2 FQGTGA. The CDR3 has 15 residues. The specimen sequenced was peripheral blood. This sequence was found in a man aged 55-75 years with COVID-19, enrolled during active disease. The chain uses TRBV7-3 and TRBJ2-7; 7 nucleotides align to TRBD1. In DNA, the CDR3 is TGTGCCAGCAGCTTAAACGGACAGGCCTCTGGGGAGCAGTACTTC. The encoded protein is CASSLNGQASGEQYF.